The source of this TCR beta chain is a study of T cell responses to AZD1222 COVID-19 vaccine. Across the whole study: Pooled in the analysis were second doses at about 4 or about 12 weeks. Findings and limits, study-wide: In a largely white British group with more females than males, clonal diversity was possibly underestimated. There were vaccine-associated CD4 TCRs across spike, dominant at 160-218 and 743-854. With two AZD1222 doses given, Spike-specific TCR breadth and depth both rose.

Remarks on this clone: The antigen remains undetermined.

Measured with immunoSEQ multiplex PCR; TCRdb has only the in-frame clones, and not every one. The repertoire has around 86,000 clones, 90% of them found once; the top ten carry 8.4%. This CDR3 is built from 11 residues. Germline lookup yields CDR1 SNHLY and CDR2 FYNNEI. The trim removed 11 bases at V and 5 bases at J, leaving 5 bases unmatched. This receptor was taken from an adult in good health. The rearrangement joins TRBV2 to TRBJ1-2, with 7 bases fitting TRBD1. The sample consisted of peripheral blood, taken on day 0 of AZD1222 vaccination. As DNA, the CDR3 is TGTGCCGTACAGGGGTCATATGGCTACACCTTC. It yields the protein CAVQGSYGYTF.